These 23 T cell receptor beta chains originate from one sample sequenced in a study of blood T cell repertoires in COVID-19. Data came from immunoSEQ multiplex PCR; TCRdb stores just in-frame clones and leaves some out. The sample shows some 70,000 clones, roughly 80% of them seen only once. Sequencing was carried out using peripheral blood. These receptors all come from a middle-aged man with COVID-19, enrolled during active disease.

The chain is built from TRBV28 and TRBJ2-5; D possibly corresponds to TRBD1 (5 bases). Germline V CDR1 and CDR2: MDHEN, SYDVKM. V shed 5 bases and J shed 5 bases, with 12 bases lying between them. The CDR3 runs 13 residues. CDR3 DNA sequence: TGTGCCAGCAGTCTGGACATCTTGGAGACCCAGTACTTC. It translates to CASSLDILETQYF.

The rearrangement uses TRBV4-1 and TRBJ2-2; perhaps TRBD1 as D (5 bases). With 1 base removed from V and 4 bases from J, the gap between germline ends came to 10 bases. There are 15 residues in the CDR3. CDR1 is MGHRA and CDR2 is YSYEKL in the germline V gene. The CDR3 here is CASSQVPQVTGELFF. The CDR3 DNA reads TGCGCCAGCAGCCAAGTTCCACAGGTCACCGGGGAGCTGTTTTTT.

The chain employs TRBV3-1 (or the pseudogene TRBV3-2) and TRBJ1-1, with D unclear. Germline V gene lookup returns CDR1 LGHDT and CDR2 YNNKEL (reference sequence). The CDR3 has 14 amino acids. V shed 3 bases and J shed 1 base, with 9 bases lying between them. CDR3 sequence reads: CASSQWSGNTEAFF. In DNA form, the CDR3 reads TGTGCCAGCAGCCAGTGGTCGGGGAACACTGAAGCTTTCTTT.

The gene calls are TRBV6-6 and TRBJ2-7, with 10 positions matching TRBD1. Per germline, CDR1 MNHNY and CDR2 SVGAGI (reference sequence). CDR3 length: 16 residues. The V gene end was trimmed by 5 bases and the J gene end by 1 base; junction bases not matched to a gene: 8. The CDR3 region is CASSPIGQGGSYEQYF. The DNA of the CDR3 is TGTGCCAGCAGTCCGATCGGACAGGGGGGATCCTACGAGCAGTACTTC.

The V and J genes are TRBV15 and TRBJ2-3; 8 nucleotides match TRBD2. The trim removed 0 bases at V and 4 bases at J, leaving 3 bases unmatched. In germline, CDR1 is LNHNV, CDR2 YYDKDF (reference sequence). The length of the CDR3 is 15 residues. The CDR3: CATSRDAGGSDTQYF. For the CDR3, the DNA is TGTGCCACCAGCAGAGATGCGGGAGGTTCAGATACGCAGTATTTT.

The chain is built from TRBV24-1 and TRBJ2-1, with 7 bases identical to TRBD1. CDR1 and CDR2 from the germline V gene are KGHDR and SFDVKD. J lost 1 base, V lost 4 bases, and 6 bases had no gene match. There are 16 residues in the CDR3. CDR3 protein: CATSDPTGVSYNEQFF. The CDR3 nucleotides read TGTGCCACCAGTGACCCTACAGGGGTTTCCTACAATGAGCAGTTCTTC.

The CDR3 reads CASSHSPGQGATETQYF. The CDR3 bases are TGTGCCAGCAGCCACTCTCCGGGACAGGGGGCAACAGAGACCCAGTACTTC. The chain has TRBV14 and TRBJ2-5; 12 bases match TRBD1. CDR1 SGHDN and CDR2 FVKESK come from the germline V gene. The V segment lost 3 bases and the J segment 4 bases; nucleotides outside the gene matches: 9. This CDR3 is built from 17 residues.

This chain joins TRBV3-1 (or the pseudogene TRBV3-2) and TRBJ2-1; D is unresolved. The CDR3 spans 11 residues. V dropped 2 bases and J dropped 9 bases, with 5 bases sitting between them. CDR1 is LGHDT, CDR2 YNNKEL, per germline (reference sequence). Written as DNA, the CDR3 is TGTGCCAGCAGCCAATTTCGTGAGCAGTTCTTC. Amino acids: CASSQFREQFF.

The rearrangement joins TRBV27 to TRBJ1-2, with TRBD1 matching over 9 bases. Germline trimming cut 2 bases from V and 2 bases from J; bases unmatched to any gene: 3. The CDR3 has 15 residues. Germline CDR1 and CDR2: MNHEY and SMNVEV (reference sequence). The CDR3 sequence is CASSLTGTGNYGYTF. In DNA form, the CDR3 reads TGTGCCAGCAGTTTAACCGGGACAGGGAACTATGGCTACACCTTC.

The V gene is TRBV6-2 or TRBV6-3, the J gene TRBJ2-5; TRBD1 is a possible D gene (5 bases). CDR1 is MNHEY and CDR2 is SVGEGT in the germline V gene. The V gene lost 4 bases and the J gene lost 5 bases, with 14 bases spanning the gap. The CDR3 sequence is 14 residues long. The CDR3 sequence: CASSSGLGAETQYF. CDR3 sequence (DNA): TGTGCCAGCAGTTCAGGGTTAGGGGCGGAGACCCAGTACTTC.

V and J are TRBV6-5 and TRBJ1-6, with TRBD1 matching 8 bases. Germline V gives CDR1 MNHEY, CDR2 SVGAGI. The CDR3 consists of 15 residues. Trimming at V came to 6 bases and at J to 7 bases, leaving 8 bases not matched to a gene. The CDR3, as DNA: TGTGCCAGCAGCCGGACAGGGCGGGGAAATTCACCCCTCCACTTT. It translates to CASSRTGRGNSPLHF.

The genes are TRBV30 and TRBJ2-5; 7 positions match TRBD1. Germline loops: CDR1 GTSNPN, CDR2 SVGIG (reference sequence). The V segment lost 2 bases and the J segment 1 base; nucleotides outside the gene matches: 1. This CDR3 is built from 13 residues. The CDR3 DNA sequence: TGTGCCTGGAGTCAGGGGGTCCAAGAGACCCAGTACTTC. This codes for CAWSQGVQETQYF.

This sequence joins TRBV28 and TRBJ2-3; D gene uncertain. Trimming took off 3 bases at V and 2 bases at J, with 6 bases between the two ends. Germline V gene sequence: CDR1 MDHEN, CDR2 SYDVKM. This CDR3 contains 13 residues. The CDR3 nucleotides are TGTGCCAGCAGTTTGCCTAACACAGATACGCAGTATTTT. It specifies CASSLPNTDTQYF.

The CDR3 here is CASSSLGGKAQYF. The CDR3 region has the DNA TGTGCCAGCAGCTCCCTAGGTGGTAAAGCGCAGTATTTT. V gene TRBV7-3 combines with J gene TRBJ2-3; D is unresolved. This CDR3 is 13 amino acids long. Germline values: CDR1 SGHTA, CDR2 FQGTGA. The V end was cut by 4 bases, the J end by 10 bases, with 15 bases between.

The chain recombines TRBV2 with TRBJ1-1; D is unclear. Germline V gene sequence: CDR1 SNHLY, CDR2 FYNNEI. The CDR3 totals 15 residues. V was trimmed by 0 bases and J by 1 base, leaving 9 bases between them. The CDR3 coding sequence is TGTGCCAGCAGTGAAGCCATGACGGGGAACACTGAAGCTTTCTTT. Protein: CASSEAMTGNTEAFF. Full variable domain (remainder filled in from reference TRBV2 and TRBJ1-1): EPEVTQTPSHQVTQMGQEVILRCVPISNHLYFYWYRQILGQKVEFLVSFYNNEISEKSEIFDDQFSVERPDGSNFTLKIRSTKLEDSAMYFCASSEAMTGNTEAFFGQGTRLTVV.

This rearrangement joins TRBV7-2 to TRBJ1-6, with D possibly TRBD1 on 5 matching bases. Trimming took 6 bases from V and 6 from J, leaving 21 bases between them. CDR3 length: 17 amino acids. From germline, CDR1 is SGHTA and CDR2 FQGNSA. CDR3 bases: TGTGCCAGCAGAGCCAGGGAGGGAATTTGGAGTAATTCACCCCTCCACTTT. Translated: CASRAREGIWSNSPLHF.

The gene calls are TRBV27 and TRBJ2-5; possibly TRBD2 for D (6 bases). The germline V and J ends were trimmed by 7 bases and 4 bases, with 13 bases remaining between them. The length of the CDR3 is 13 residues. Germline V gives CDR1 MNHEY, CDR2 SMNVEV (reference sequence). The CDR3 reads CASTILALETQYF. DNA of the CDR3: TGTGCCAGCACCATACTAGCTCTAGAGACCCAGTACTTC.

V gene TRBV11-3 combines with J gene TRBJ2-5; TRBD1 agrees at 7 bases. Per the germline V gene, CDR1 is SGHNT and CDR2 is YENEEA. The CDR3 length is 13 residues. V was pared by 5 bases and J by 3 bases, with 3 bases of the junction left unmatched. CDR3 loop: CASSPGTEETQYF. The CDR3 region has the DNA TGTGCCAGCAGCCCCGGGACAGAAGAGACCCAGTACTTC.

The chain uses TRBV7-9 and TRBJ2-1; TRBD2 matches at 7 bases. Germline assignment: CDR1 SEHNR and CDR2 FQNEAQ (reference sequence). V shed 7 bases and J 1 base; nucleotides not matched to a gene: 4. The length of the CDR3 is 14 residues. CDR3 sequence (DNA): TGTGCCAGCAACCGGGACTATTCCTACAATGAGCAGTTCTTC. This gives the protein CASNRDYSYNEQFF.

This clone was detected only a few times. The chain links TRBV5-4 to TRBJ2-7; TRBD1 agrees at 8 bases. CDR1 SGHNT and CDR2 YYREEE come from the germline V gene (reference sequence). V was clipped by 4 bases and J by 3 bases; unmatched bases: 12. This CDR3 contains 16 residues. The CDR3 region has the DNA TGTGCCAGCAGCGGGGTGGTCGGACAGGGAAGCTACGAGCAGTACTTC. This encodes CASSGVVGQGSYEQYF.

The CDR3 loop reads CASSLDGGPSYEQYF. The CDR3 nucleotides are TGTGCCAGCAGCTTAGACGGCGGGCCCTCCTACGAGCAGTACTTC. The rearrangement uses TRBV7-2 and TRBJ2-7, with D possibly TRBD2 on 5 matching bases. The V gene lost 1 base and the J gene lost 0 bases, with 10 bases spanning the gap. This CDR3 is built from 15 residues. Germline CDR1 reads SGHTA; CDR2 reads FQGNSA.

The chain carries TRBV2 and TRBJ2-7, with a possible D match to TRBD2 (6 bases). Trimming stripped 4 bases from V and 0 bases from J, with 7 bases between. The germline V gene encodes CDR1 SNHLY and CDR2 FYNNEI. The CDR3 runs to 13 residues. CDR3 in amino acids: CASSVDYSYEQYF. The CDR3 coding sequence is TGTGCCAGCAGTGTGGACTACTCCTACGAGCAGTACTTC.

The gene calls are TRBV5-6 and TRBJ1-1, with a tentative D call TRBD1 (6 bases). CDR1 is SGHDT, CDR2 YYEEEE, per germline. V shed 0 bases and J shed 0 bases, with 18 bases lying between them. CDR3 length equals 18 residues. CDR3 region: CASSLESRGRSMNTEAFF. In DNA, the CDR3 is TGTGCCAGCAGCTTGGAGTCCAGGGGTCGATCCATGAACACTGAAGCTTTCTTT.